These 23 T cell receptor beta chains originate from one sample sequenced in a study of Tregs in tolerant kidney transplant recipients. The protocol was immunoSEQ multiplex PCR, while the TCRdb copy is restricted to in-frame clones and leaves out a portion. The sample consists of 75,000 to 100,000 clones, over 85% of them appearing once. Mixed chimerism was transient after nonmyeloablative marrow transplants from related graft donors. This sample comprised CD4+ T cells from blood (PBMCs), obtained 12 months after the transplant. All receptors derive from a human patient who received a combined kidney and bone marrow transplant. Some T cells may have originated in the graft donor.

The chain is built from TRBV11-2 and TRBJ2-1; 8 nucleotides agree with TRBD1. The V and J ends lost 3 bases and 4 bases, in that order; junction bases with no gene match: 5. There are 15 residues in the CDR3. Germline assignment: CDR1 SGHAT and CDR2 FQNNGV. CDR3 nucleotide sequence: TGTGCCAGCAGCTTGGACAGGGAGAGGTACAATGAGCAGTTCTTC. Its protein product is CASSLDRERYNEQFF.

J is TRBJ2-7 and V is TRBV18, with 8 bases identical to TRBD2. After removal of 4 bases from V and 0 bases from J, the junction contained 2 bases not matched to a gene. The CDR3 has 14 residues. Germline CDR1 and CDR2: KGHSH and LQKENI. The DNA of the CDR3 is TGTGCCAGCTCACAGACTAGCGACTCCTACGAGCAGTACTTC. Translated: CASSQTSDSYEQYF.

The genes are TRBV5-1 and TRBJ2-5; the match to TRBD1 covers 7 bases. CDR1 and CDR2 from the germline V gene are SGHRS and YFSETQ. This CDR3 comprises 13 residues. V was clipped by 0 bases and J by 4 bases; unmatched bases: 0. CDR3 DNA sequence: TGCGCCAGCAGCTTGGCAGGGGGAGAGACCCAGTACTTC. The encoded protein is CASSLAGGETQYF.

The chain employs TRBV7-6 and TRBJ1-6; 7 nucleotides agree with TRBD1. V lost 4 bases, J lost 8 bases, and 8 bases stayed unmatched. The CDR3 sequence is 15 residues long. Germline V gene sequence: CDR1 SGHVS, CDR2 FNYEAQ. The DNA of the CDR3 is TGTGCCAGCAGCTCGACAGGGCAAATATATTCACCCCTCCACTTT. The encoded protein is CASSSTGQIYSPLHF. Full variable domain (missing parts from reference TRBV7-6 and TRBJ1-6): GAGVSQSPRYKVTKRGQDVALRCDPISGHVSLYWYRQALGQGPEFLTYFNYEAQQDKSGLPNDRFSAERPEGSISTLTIQRTEQRDSAMYRCASSSTGQIYSPLHFGNGTRLTVT.

The rearrangement links TRBV18 to TRBJ1-5; D gene uncertain. The CDR3 has 13 residues. Trimming took 3 bases from V and 0 from J, leaving 3 bases between them. Germline V gene lookup returns CDR1 KGHSH and CDR2 LQKENI. This CDR3 reads CASSPHSNQPQHF. The CDR3, as DNA: TGTGCCAGCTCACCCCATAGCAATCAGCCCCAGCATTTT.

This rearrangement joins TRBV15 to TRBJ2-5, with 8 bases aligning to TRBD2. The DNA matches TRBJ2-7 better at its end, which makes the J call doubtful. CDR3 length: 19 residues. The germline V gene has CDR1 LNHNV and CDR2 YYDKDF (reference sequence). The CDR3 DNA reads as TGTGCCACCAGCAGAGACTTTCCAATTAGCGGGAACCCCTCCTACGAGCAGTACTTC. Protein: CATSRDFPISGNPSYEQYF.

This clone has just one count. This rearrangement joins TRBV5-8 to TRBJ2-5; 10 bases fit TRBD1. The CDR3 has 15 residues. J was trimmed by 5 bases and V by 0 bases; bases with no gene match: 4. The germline CDR1 and CDR2 sequences are SGHTS and YDEGEE. CDR3 DNA: TGTGCCAGCAGCTTGGGACAGGGGGCGAGGGAGACCCAGTACTTC. Residues: CASSLGQGARETQYF. The variable domain in full, with the rest retrieved from reference TRBV5-8 and TRBJ2-5, is EAGVTQSPTHLIKTRGQQATLRCSPISGHTSVYWYQQALGLGLQFLLWYDEGEERNRGNFPPRFSGRQFPNYSSELNVNALELEDSALYLCASSLGQGARETQYFGPGTRLLVL.

J is TRBJ2-1 and V is TRBV7-3; 8 bases match TRBD1. The junction had 9 bases not matched to a gene; V was cut back by 1 base and J by 7 bases. Germline CDR1 is SGHTA and CDR2 is FQGTGA. The CDR3 loop spans 16 amino acids. This CDR3 reads CASSLNAGGAGNEQFF. The DNA of the CDR3 is TGTGCCAGCAGCTTAAACGCAGGGGGCGCGGGGAATGAGCAGTTCTTC.

For this clone: At one boundary the junction diverges from the germline segment, which might be a read error. The chain uses TRBV7-2 and TRBJ1-2; perhaps TRBD1 as D (5 bases). From germline, CDR1 is SGHTA and CDR2 FQGNSA. The CDR3 covers 14 residues. The CDR3 region is CASTLEAGHYGYTF. CDR3 nucleotide sequence: TGTGCCAGCACCTTAGAGGCAGGGCACTATGGCTACACCTTC.

V usage is TRBV7-2 and J usage is TRBJ1-5; D is unclear. Deletions cut 5 bases from V and 6 bases from J, with 11 bases between. The CDR3 has 13 residues. Germline CDR1 reads SGHTA; CDR2 reads FQGNSA. This CDR3 reads CASSVEGGQPQHF. The CDR3 nucleotides are TGTGCCAGCAGCGTCGAGGGAGGTCAGCCCCAGCATTTT.

The V gene is TRBV10-3, the J gene TRBJ2-5; tentative D call: TRBD1 (6 bases). Germline CDR1 and CDR2: ENHRY and SYGVKD. The CDR3 runs 14 residues. The V gene lost 2 bases and the J gene lost 4 bases, with 11 bases spanning the gap. In nucleotides, the CDR3 is TGTGCCATCAGTGAGCAGTCAGGGGCAGAGACCCAGTACTTC. It is translated as CAISEQSGAETQYF.

The V and J genes are TRBV7-3 and TRBJ2-5; possible D gene TRBD2, 7 bases. Trimming stripped 1 base from V and 4 bases from J, with 10 bases between. This CDR3 comprises 14 residues. Germline CDR1 is SGHTA and CDR2 is FQGTGA. The DNA for the CDR3 is TGTGCCAGCAGCTTAATGGCGGGGGCAGAGACCCAGTACTTC. Protein: CASSLMAGAETQYF.

V is TRBV5-1 and J is TRBJ2-1; 13 bases agree with TRBD2. With 5 bases clipped from V and 6 bases from J, the junction kept 2 bases outside the gene matches. Germline assignment: CDR1 SGHRS and CDR2 YFSETQ. CDR3 length: 14 residues. The CDR3 nucleotides are TGCGCCAGCAGAGGGACTAGCGGGACCAATGAGCAGTTCTTC. Translating it yields CASRGTSGTNEQFF.

V gene TRBV7-8 combines with J gene TRBJ2-3; 9 bases map to TRBD2. The CDR3 is 15 amino acids. With 6 bases clipped from V and 2 bases from J, the junction kept 6 bases outside the gene matches. The germline V gene has CDR1 SGHVS and CDR2 FQNEAQ. The CDR3 loop reads CASRSRLAATDTQYF. CDR3 nucleotide sequence: TGTGCCAGCAGGAGTCGACTAGCGGCCACAGATACGCAGTATTTT.

The V and J genes are TRBV30 and TRBJ2-1; D possibly corresponds to TRBD2 (6 bases). Per germline, CDR1 GTSNPN and CDR2 SVGIG (reference sequence). This CDR3 spans 17 amino acids. Trimming pared 3 bases from V and 3 bases from J, leaving 21 bases between. The CDR3: CAWRRDSPSYDYNEQFF. The CDR3 DNA reads TGTGCCTGGAGGCGGGACTCACCATCCTACGACTACAATGAGCAGTTCTTC.

The chain joins TRBV4-2 to TRBJ2-3; D might be TRBD2 (6 bases). The CDR3 totals 16 residues. Germline V gene sequence: CDR1 LGHNA, CDR2 YNFKEQ. V was cut by 1 base and J by 4 bases, with 15 bases left in between. The CDR3 sequence: CASSQAGLSVPDTQYF. The DNA of the CDR3 is TGTGCCAGCAGCCAAGCTGGACTATCAGTCCCAGATACGCAGTATTTT.

The chain carries TRBV18 and TRBJ2-7, with 9 nucleotides matching TRBD2. This CDR3 has 16 amino acids. The ends lost 0 bases at V and 2 bases at J; junction bases unmatched: 5. The germline CDR1 and CDR2 sequences are KGHSH and LQKENI. The CDR3 loop is CASSPPSVAGAYEQYF. In nucleotides, the CDR3 is TGTGCCAGCTCACCACCGTCGGTAGCGGGAGCCTACGAGCAGTACTTC.

The chain is built from TRBV7-9 and TRBJ2-1; the match to TRBD2 covers 7 bases. The V and J ends lost 3 bases and 3 bases, in that order; junction bases with no gene match: 5. From germline, CDR1 is SEHNR and CDR2 FQNEAQ (reference sequence). The CDR3 totals 15 residues. The CDR3 here is CASSFTSAYYNEQFF. The CDR3 DNA sequence: TGTGCCAGCAGCTTTACTAGCGCGTACTACAATGAGCAGTTCTTC.

This sequence joins TRBV9 and TRBJ2-5, with TRBD2 matching 14 bases. CDR1 SGDLS and CDR2 YYNGEE come from the germline V gene. The CDR3 has 16 residues. With V trimmed by 0 bases and J by 4 bases, 2 bases remained unmatched. The CDR3 DNA reads TGTGCCAGCAGCGTAGGGGGACTAGCGGGGGTAGAGACCCAGTACTTC. Its protein is CASSVGGLAGVETQYF.

The chain has TRBV6-1 and TRBJ2-1, with 7 bases identical to TRBD2. This CDR3 has 16 amino acids. Losses at the gene ends were 4 bases for V and 8 bases for J; bases not matched to a gene: 14. Germline V gene data show CDR1 as MNHNS and CDR2 as SASEGT. In DNA form, the CDR3 reads TGTGCCAGCAGTGTCTTGGCGGGGGACGTCGGGGATGAGCAGTTCTTC. As protein: CASSVLAGDVGDEQFF.

The V gene is TRBV4-3, the J gene TRBJ2-5; 11 positions match TRBD2. CDR3 size: 16 residues. The junction had 9 bases not matched to a gene; V was cut back by 4 bases and J by 5 bases. CDR1 LGHNA and CDR2 YSLEER come from the germline V gene. The DNA for the CDR3 is TGCGCCAGCAGCCGGGATAGCGGGGGGGCCCTTGAGACCCAGTACTTC. It encodes CASSRDSGGALETQYF.

This clone was seen once. This chain connects TRBV6-5 to TRBJ2-3, with TRBD2 as a possible D gene (7 bases). The CDR3 loop spans 15 amino acids. Trimming cost V 3 bases and J 3 bases, with 13 bases left between them. CDR1 MNHEY and CDR2 SVGAGI come from the germline V gene. The CDR3 nucleotides are TGTGCCAGCAGTTATGGGGGCGGGAGTACAGATACGCAGTATTTT. Amino acids: CASSYGGGSTDTQYF.

The genes are TRBV19 and TRBJ1-3; D may be TRBD1 (5 bases). The length of the CDR3 is 15 residues. Trimming pared 5 bases from V and 1 base from J, leaving 12 bases between. The germline gives CDR1 LNHDA, CDR2 SQIVND (reference sequence). The CDR3 coding sequence is TGTGCCAGTAGTCCACTAACAGGATCTGGAAACACCATATATTTT. Protein product: CASSPLTGSGNTIYF.